The 26 T cell receptor beta chains below come from one sample, sequenced in a study of OX40 agonist ivuxolimab in advanced cancers. Assay: immunoSEQ multiplex PCR; the TCRdb copy retains only in-frame clones and omits some. The sample contains approximately 99,000 clones, roughly 95% of which appear only once. Sequences were derived from CD4+ or CD8+ T cells sorted from blood, sampled in a trial of the OX40 agonist ivuxolimab. The receptors derive from an adult with an advanced solid tumor such as melanoma, head and neck, liver or kidney cancer.

A few counts support this clone. The chain carries TRBV7-3 and TRBJ1-4; D is possibly TRBD1 (5 bases). The V gene's germline CDR1 is SGHTA and CDR2 FQGTGA. V was clipped by 8 bases and J by 4 bases, with 11 bases between them. The CDR3 sequence is 13 residues long. The CDR3, as DNA: TGTGCCAGCGCCGACAGTCGTAATGAAAAACTGTTTTTT. Residues: CASADSRNEKLFF.

The J gene is TRBJ1-1, the V gene TRBV5-8; D is perhaps TRBD1 (5 bases). V gave up 4 bases and J gave up 7 bases, with 11 bases separating them. CDR1 and CDR2 (germline): SGHTS, YDEGEE. The CDR3 spans 12 residues. CDR3 sequence reads: CASSAGPYEAFF. DNA for the CDR3: TGTGCCAGCAGCGCGGGGCCCTATGAAGCTTTCTTT.

The chain has TRBV5-1 and TRBJ2-7, with D tentatively TRBD2 (6 bases). The CDR3 runs 15 residues. Between the trimmed V and J ends, which lost 4 bases and 3 bases, there was a span of 17 bases. Germline CDR1 reads SGHRS; CDR2 reads YFSETQ. CDR3 nucleotides: TGCGCCAGCAGCCAAATTAGCGGTGCCAGCTACGAGCAGTACTTC. This gives the protein CASSQISGASYEQYF.

This clone was seen a single time. The V call is TRBV7-9, the J call TRBJ2-2, with D hard to call. V was trimmed by 5 bases and J by 1 base, leaving 8 bases between them. Germline V CDR1 and CDR2: SEHNR, FQNEAQ (reference sequence). This CDR3 region has 14 residues. In DNA form, the CDR3 reads TGTGCCAGCAGCGTCATGGGGAACACCGGGGAGCTGTTTTTT. Translating it yields CASSVMGNTGELFF.

This chain joins TRBV7-2 and TRBJ2-7; tentative D call: TRBD1 (6 bases). The CDR3 consists of 15 residues. Trimming shortened V by 7 bases and J by 3 bases, and 19 bases separated the two germline ends. Germline loops: CDR1 SGHTA, CDR2 FQGNSA. This chain's CDR3 is CASTSLGAGNYEQYF. CDR3 nucleotides: TGTGCCAGCACCTCCCTGGGGGCAGGCAACTACGAGCAGTACTTC.

The chain combines TRBV6-6 with TRBJ2-7; TRBD1 agrees at 8 bases. V lost 2 bases to trimming and J lost 2 bases; unmatched junction nucleotides: 5. Germline assignment: CDR1 MNHNY and CDR2 SVGAGI (reference sequence). This CDR3 has 15 residues. CDR3 amino acids: CASSYTGQGTYEQYF. CDR3 sequence (DNA): TGTGCCAGCAGTTACACCGGACAGGGAACCTACGAGCAGTACTTC.

The CDR3 coding sequence is TGTGCCAGCACTATGGGACAGGGGATAGAGGCTTTCTTT. Translated: CASTMGQGIEAFF. This chain links TRBV6-1 with TRBJ1-1, with TRBD1 identical over 10 bases. V trimming: 7 bases; J trimming: 11 bases; junction bases outside the gene matches: 10. Germline CDR1 MNHNS, CDR2 SASEGT. There are 13 residues in the CDR3.

Concerning this clone itself: Other DNA sequences within the sample encode an identical CDR3. V usage is TRBV7-2 and J usage is TRBJ1-3; D not resolved. CDR3 size: 16 residues. Looked up from germline, CDR1 is SGHTA and CDR2 is FQGNSA. Trimming left V 1 base short and J 0 bases short, with 10 bases between. The CDR3 protein is CASSLGSSASGNTIYF. CDR3 coding DNA: TGTGCCAGCAGCTTAGGGTCCTCGGCCTCTGGAAACACCATATATTTT.

This clone turned up a few times. V is TRBV7-3 and J is TRBJ1-1; D might be TRBD1 (5 bases). The V end lost 2 bases, the J end lost 4 bases, and 8 bases lay between the germline ends. Looked up from germline, CDR1 is SGHTA and CDR2 is FQGTGA. The CDR3 totals 13 residues. The CDR3 sequence: CASSLWGSTEAFF. The CDR3 coding sequence is TGTGCCAGCAGCTTATGGGGGAGCACTGAAGCTTTCTTT. The variable domain in full, with the rest retrieved from reference TRBV7-3 and TRBJ1-1, is GAGVSQTPSNKVTEKGKYVELRCDPISGHTALYWYRQSLGQGPEFLIYFQGTGAADDSGLPNDRFFAVRPEGSVSTLKIQRTERGDSAVYLCASSLWGSTEAFFGQGTRLTVV.

The V gene is TRBV9, the J gene TRBJ1-3; D is perhaps TRBD1 (6 bases). Trimming stripped 4 bases from V and 0 bases from J, with 17 bases between. CDR1 and CDR2 (germline): SGDLS, YYNGEE. The CDR3 length is 17 residues. The CDR3 loop is CASSRTPPQGSGNTIYF. CDR3 sequence (DNA): TGTGCCAGCAGCCGGACACCACCACAGGGCTCTGGAAACACCATATATTTT.

V and J are TRBV15 and TRBJ2-5; 12 positions agree with TRBD1. Germline V gene data show CDR1 as LNHNV and CDR2 as YYDKDF (reference sequence). The CDR3 is 16 amino acids. V was pared by 2 bases and J by 5 bases, with 6 bases of the junction left unmatched. This CDR3 is CATSRRRDRGQETQYF. The CDR3 nucleotides are TGTGCCACCAGCAGACGCCGGGACAGGGGGCAGGAGACCCAGTACTTC.

This clone was observed a single time. J is TRBJ2-7 and V is TRBV21-1; the table's D call, TRBD2, has no DNA check behind it. TRBV21-1 is a listed pseudogene. The CDR3 is 18 residues long. DNA for the CDR3: TGTGCCAGCAGCAAAGAGGAGGAGGATTTTGGCTTCCTTTACGAGCAGTACTTC. Translated: CASSKEEEDFGFLYEQYF.

The chain joins TRBV7-2 to TRBJ2-5; D is undetermined. Germline V gene data show CDR1 as SGHTA and CDR2 as FQGNSA. Trimming took 3 bases from V and 5 from J, leaving 10 bases between them. There are 13 residues in the CDR3. In DNA form, the CDR3 reads TGTGCCAGCAGCTTCTCTACTCGGGAGACCCAGTACTTC. Protein: CASSFSTRETQYF.

V and J are TRBV9 and TRBJ2-3; the D gene is possibly TRBD2 (5 bases). Per the germline V gene, CDR1 is SGDLS and CDR2 is YYNGEE. V lost 0 bases and J 1 base, leaving 9 bases between the germline ends. There are 15 residues in the CDR3. CDR3 nucleotides: TGTGCCAGCAGCGTAGGTGTTAGCGGCACAGATACGCAGTATTTT. Its translation: CASSVGVSGTDTQYF.

J is TRBJ1-1 and V is TRBV11-2, with D perhaps matching TRBD1 (5 bases). Germline V gives CDR1 SGHAT, CDR2 FQNNGV. The CDR3 contains 15 residues. Between the trimmed V and J ends, which lost 1 base and 1 base, there was a span of 10 bases. The CDR3 DNA reads TGTGCCAGCAGCTTAGCGGGGGGAAAGAACACTGAAGCTTTCTTT. Residues: CASSLAGGKNTEAFF. Filled out from reference TRBV11-2 and TRBJ1-1, the complete variable domain reads EAGVAQSPRYKIIEKRQSVAFWCNPISGHATLYWYQQILGQGPKLLIQFQNNGVVDDSQLPKDRFSAERLKGVDSTLKIQPAKLEDSAVYLCASSLAGGKNTEAFFGQGTRLTVV.

This chain connects TRBV28 to TRBJ2-5; the D is unclear. The CDR3 covers 11 residues. The germline V and J ends were trimmed by 5 bases and 2 bases, with 3 bases remaining between them. CDR1 MDHEN and CDR2 SYDVKM come from the germline V gene. The CDR3 region is CASSRQETQYF. As DNA, the CDR3 is TGTGCCAGCAGTAGACAAGAGACCCAGTACTTC. Full variable domain (remainder filled in from reference TRBV28 and TRBJ2-5): DVKVTQSSRYLVKRTGEKVFLECVQDMDHENMFWYRQDPGLGLRLIYFSYDVKMKEKGDIPEGYSVSREKKERFSLILESASTNQTSMYLCASSRQETQYFGPGTRLLVL.

This clone showed up just a few times. This chain uses TRBV5-8 with TRBJ1-2, with D unresolved. The CDR3 is 14 residues long. CDR1 and CDR2 from the germline V gene are SGHTS and YDEGEE. V was clipped by 2 bases and J by 6 bases, with 14 bases between them. The CDR3 coding sequence is TGTGCCAGCAGCTTCCCTGGCCTCCCCGATGGCTACACCTTC. Amino acid sequence: CASSFPGLPDGYTF.

This chain joins TRBV5-1 and TRBJ1-2; maybe TRBD1 (6 bases). Germline-derived CDR1 and CDR2 are SGHRS and YFSETQ. Trimming shortened V by 1 base and J by 4 bases, and 8 bases separated the two germline ends. The length of the CDR3 is 13 residues. CDR3 amino acids: CASSLTGPYGYTF. The CDR3 DNA is TGCGCCAGCAGCTTGACAGGGCCCTATGGCTACACCTTC.

This chain links TRBV12-5 with TRBJ2-4; maybe TRBD2 (7 bases). V was clipped by 8 bases and J by 12 bases, with 17 bases between them. Germline V lookup: CDR1 LGHNT, CDR2 FRNRAP. The CDR3 runs 12 residues. The CDR3 is CASSLSRGAQYF. The CDR3 nucleotides read TGTGCTAGTTCCCTTAGTCGGGGGGCTCAGTACTTC.

The chain joins TRBV6-6 to TRBJ2-1; D may be TRBD2 (5 bases). The CDR3 has 14 residues. In germline, CDR1 is MNHNY, CDR2 SVGAGI (reference sequence). V lost 3 bases and J 9 bases, leaving 15 bases between the germline ends. CDR3 protein: CASSYSALAIEQFF. CDR3 nucleotide sequence: TGTGCCAGCAGTTATTCCGCCCTAGCTATTGAGCAGTTCTTC.

This chain connects TRBV18 to TRBJ1-5; maybe TRBD1 (5 bases). V lost 1 base and J 0 bases, leaving 10 bases between the germline ends. The CDR3 totals 16 residues. The germline V gene has CDR1 KGHSH and CDR2 LQKENI. CDR3 bases: TGTGCCAGCTCACCACTTCGGGACGGTAGCAATCAGCCCCAGCATTTT. Protein: CASSPLRDGSNQPQHF.

The genes are TRBV28 and TRBJ1-2, with 9 nucleotides matching TRBD1. This CDR3 has 13 amino acids. Germline V gene sequence: CDR1 MDHEN, CDR2 SYDVKM. V was clipped by 6 bases and J by 5 bases; unmatched bases: 4. DNA of the CDR3: TGTGCCAGCAGAGCACAGGGGGCGTATGGCTACACCTTC. Its protein product is CASRAQGAYGYTF.

V usage is TRBV29-1 and J usage is TRBJ1-2, with 7 bases fitting TRBD1. This CDR3 region has 12 residues. The V gene's germline CDR1 is SQVTM and CDR2 ANQGSEA. The V and J ends lost 5 bases and 3 bases, in that order; junction bases with no gene match: 3. The CDR3 coding sequence is TGCAGCGTTAGGGGACAGTACTATGGCTACACCTTC. It specifies CSVRGQYYGYTF.

This clone has only a few counts. V is TRBV19 and J is TRBJ1-1; tentative D call: TRBD1 (5 bases). CDR1 is LNHDA and CDR2 is SQIVND in the germline V gene (reference sequence). This CDR3 contains 13 residues. The germline V and J ends were trimmed by 6 bases and 1 base, with 9 bases remaining between them. Here the CDR3 reads CASRLTGNTEAFF. CDR3 in DNA: TGTGCCAGTAGGCTAACAGGGAACACTGAAGCTTTCTTT. The variable domain in full, completed from reference TRBV19 and TRBJ1-1, reads DGGITQSPKYLFRKEGQNVTLSCEQNLNHDAMYWYRQDPGQGLRLIYYSQIVNDFQKGDIAEGYSVSREKKESFPLTVTSAQKNPTAFYLCASRLTGNTEAFFGQGTRLTVV.

The sample holds one count of this clone. This sequence joins TRBV7-9 and TRBJ1-1; D remains ambiguous. The germline gives CDR1 SEHNR, CDR2 FQNEAQ (reference sequence). The V end was cut by 1 base, the J end by 3 bases, with 12 bases between. This CDR3 has 15 amino acids. The CDR3 DNA follows: TGTGCCAGCAGCTTAGGGCGGGGAGGAGACACTGAAGCTTTCTTT. Amino acids: CASSLGRGGDTEAFF.

The rearrangement uses TRBV7-2 and TRBJ2-3; D gene uncertain. The CDR3 spans 11 residues. In germline, CDR1 is SGHTA, CDR2 FQGNSA. Trimming took 7 bases from V and 0 from J, leaving 2 bases between them. CDR3 in amino acids: CASTSTDTQYF. For the CDR3, the DNA is TGTGCCAGCACTAGCACAGATACGCAGTATTTT.